The sequence of this TCR beta chain was determined in a study of response to subunit inactivated influenza vaccine (dated by TCRdb to 2016 to 2019). Regarding the study in general: The study used deep quantitative T cell receptor repertoire profiling to track responses to a trivalent subunit inactivated influenza vaccine. What the authors observed across the whole study: According to the authors, only a limited number of new T cells may be recruited by each seasonal influenza vaccination.

This clonotype was counted only a few times. The antigen it binds to is not known. No quality values exist for individual bases; no much larger clone is one base distant. The library was generated by RT-PCR. Reads for this sample came from an Illumina HiSeq 2500. TCRdb reworked the public reads: Q25 trimming with fastp, MiXCR clone assembly, productive beta chains retained. Each entry merges the rows of one CDR3 protein and shows their most common DNA and genes. The sample table lists about 500,000 distinct CDR3 sequences, approximately 7.8% of them with a count of one. The leading ten clones occupy around 12% of the sample. The clonotype was recovered from a man in his fifties or sixties who received an inactivated influenza vaccine. Donor details come from another sample of the same person, matched by shared clones. The sample in question was PBMCs from blood, obtained roughly 24 months after vaccination.

The nucleotide sequence reads TGTGCCAGCAGGTGGGACAGCAGCACAGATACGCAGTATTTT. Its translation reads: CASRWDSSTDTQYF. The sequence joins TRBV3-1 to TRBJ2-3; a stretch of 7 junction bases matches TRBD1. The CDR3 has 14 amino acids, counting the end cysteine and phenylalanine. Just the 42-base CDR3 DNA is kept, in frame starting at base 1. After removal of 6 bases from V and 0 bases from J, the junction retains 3 bases not matched to a gene. CDR1 and CDR2 are drawn from the germline V gene (reference sequence): LGHDT, YNNKEL.